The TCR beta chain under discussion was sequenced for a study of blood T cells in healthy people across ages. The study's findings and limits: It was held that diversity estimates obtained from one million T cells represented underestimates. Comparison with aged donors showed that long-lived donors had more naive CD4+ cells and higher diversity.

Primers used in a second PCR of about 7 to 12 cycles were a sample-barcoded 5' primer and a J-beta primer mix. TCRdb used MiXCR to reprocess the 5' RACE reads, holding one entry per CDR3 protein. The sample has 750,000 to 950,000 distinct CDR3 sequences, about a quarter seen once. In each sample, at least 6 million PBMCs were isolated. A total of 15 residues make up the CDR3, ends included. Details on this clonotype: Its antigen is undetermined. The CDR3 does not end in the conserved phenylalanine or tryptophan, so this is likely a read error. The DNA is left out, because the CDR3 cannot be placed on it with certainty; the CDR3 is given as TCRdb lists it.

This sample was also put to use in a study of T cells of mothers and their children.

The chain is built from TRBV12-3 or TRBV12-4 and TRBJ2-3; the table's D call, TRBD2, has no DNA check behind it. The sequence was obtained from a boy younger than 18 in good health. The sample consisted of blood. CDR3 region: CASSLFSVGADAQYS.